This passage covers 20 T cell receptor beta chains from one sample sequenced in a study of blood T cell repertoires in COVID-19. Measured with immunoSEQ multiplex PCR; TCRdb has only the in-frame clones, and not every one. The sample includes roughly 40,000 clones, 60% to 80% of them seen just once. The sequenced sample consisted of peripheral blood. These receptors all come from an elderly woman with acute or convalescent COVID-19.

V is TRBV11-3 and J is TRBJ2-1; 9 bases agree with TRBD2. Per germline, CDR1 SGHNT and CDR2 YENEEA. This CDR3 has 14 amino acids. V gave up 5 bases and J gave up 6 bases; unmatched junction bases: 5. The CDR3 nucleotides read TGTGCCAGCAGCAGTCGACTAGCGGCCAATGAGCAGTTCTTC. Translating it yields CASSSRLAANEQFF. The variable domain in full, with the rest retrieved from reference TRBV11-3 and TRBJ2-1, is EAGVVQSPRYKIIEKKQPVAFWCNPISGHNTLYWYLQNLGQGPELLIRYENEEAVDDSQLPKDRFSAERLKGVDSTLKIQPAELGDSAVYLCASSSRLAANEQFFGPGTRLTVL.

This clone occurred once. The chain combines TRBV12-3 or TRBV12-4 with TRBJ1-2, with TRBD1 matching over 8 bases. Trimming cost V 7 bases and J 6 bases; bases outside gene matches: 7. The CDR3 contains 13 residues. CDR3 nucleotide sequence: TGTGCCAGCAACGCGGGACAGGTGAATGGCTACACCTTC. This translates into CASNAGQVNGYTF.

In regard to this clone: Other DNA sequences within the sample encode an identical CDR3. The chain couples TRBV27 to TRBJ2-1; 9 bases match TRBD2. Germline assignment: CDR1 MNHEY and CDR2 SMNVEV (reference sequence). J lost 7 bases, V lost 2 bases, and 6 bases had no gene match. The CDR3 extends over 15 amino acids. In DNA form, the CDR3 reads TGTGCCAGCAGTTTAAGACTGGCGGGGGGGAATGAGCAGTTCTTC. Translated: CASSLRLAGGNEQFF.

The chain couples TRBV11-2 to TRBJ2-3; 8 bases match TRBD1. Germline assignment: CDR1 SGHAT and CDR2 FQNNGV. This CDR3 spans 14 amino acids. The ends lost 5 bases at V and 5 bases at J; junction bases unmatched: 6. The CDR3 bases are TGTGCCAGCAGCCCCCAGGGGGCCAAAGATACGCAGTATTTT. Amino acids: CASSPQGAKDTQYF.

This chain links TRBV7-8 with TRBJ1-1; tentatively, D is TRBD1 (5 bases). V shed 0 bases and J shed 5 bases, with 10 bases lying between them. In germline, CDR1 is SGHVS, CDR2 FQNEAQ. This CDR3 comprises 14 residues. The CDR3 DNA is TGTGCCAGCAGCTTAGCAGGGGAAGGGACTGAAGCTTTCTTT. This encodes CASSLAGEGTEAFF.

The sample holds a few counts of this clone. V is TRBV12-3 or TRBV12-4 and J is TRBJ1-3; D is undetermined. The CDR3 is made up of 13 amino acids. V lost 6 bases and J lost 1, with 7 bases in between. DNA for the CDR3: TGTGCCAGCAGATCAAATTCTGGAAACACCATATATTTT. It encodes CASRSNSGNTIYF.

The chain has TRBV5-4 and TRBJ2-4; 10 positions agree with TRBD2. This CDR3 has 19 residues. Germline CDR1 SGHNT, CDR2 YYREEE (reference sequence). After removal of 4 bases from V and 1 base from J, the junction contained 14 bases not matched to a gene. CDR3 bases: TGTGCCAGCAGCCGCCTGGTAGCGGGGGGATTCGGGGCCAAAAACATTCAGTACTTC. This encodes CASSRLVAGGFGAKNIQYF.

The chain carries TRBV21-1 and TRBJ2-7; the table calls TRBD2, which could not be checked here. TRBV21-1 is a recognized pseudogene. CDR3 length: 16 amino acids. The CDR3: CASSISGPLPLYEQYF. As DNA, the CDR3 is TGTGCCAGCAGCATAAGCGGTCCTCTTCCCCTCTACGAGCAGTACTTC.

Written as DNA, the CDR3 is TGTGCCAGCAGCTCCCGGGGGGGCTACACAGATACGCAGTATTTT. Amino acid sequence: CASSSRGGYTDTQYF. The chain employs TRBV7-9 and TRBJ2-3, with 8 bases identical to TRBD2. V gave up 4 bases and J gave up 2 bases; unmatched junction bases: 5. Germline CDR1 reads SEHNR; CDR2 reads FQNEAQ (reference sequence). The CDR3 is 15 residues long. The variable domain in full, completed from reference TRBV7-9 and TRBJ2-3, reads DTGVSQNPRHKITKRGQNVTFRCDPISEHNRLYWYRQTLGQGPEFLTYFQNEAQLEKSRLLSDRFSAERPKGSFSTLEIQRTEQGDSAMYLCASSSRGGYTDTQYFGPGTRLTVL.

The V and J genes are TRBV12-5 and TRBJ2-7; TRBD1 matches 9 bases. CDR3 length: 15 amino acids. Looked up from germline, CDR1 is LGHNT and CDR2 is FRNRAP. J gave up 4 bases and V 3 bases, and 7 bases lay outside the gene matches. The CDR3 here is CASGLGDRVSYEQYF. The CDR3 nucleotides read TGTGCTAGTGGTTTAGGGGACAGGGTGAGTTACGAGCAGTACTTC.

The chain joins TRBV7-9 to TRBJ2-5, with D tentatively TRBD2 (6 bases). Germline V CDR1 and CDR2: SEHNR, FQNEAQ (reference sequence). The V end lost 7 bases, the J end lost 0 bases, and 21 bases lay between the germline ends. CDR3 length: 17 residues. CDR3 DNA sequence: TGTGCCAGCAACTTGGTCCGGGACTCTTTTTACCAAGAGACCCAGTACTTC. It is translated as CASNLVRDSFYQETQYF.

The chain employs TRBV7-8 and TRBJ1-5, with D perhaps matching TRBD1 (6 bases). The V gene lost 7 bases and the J gene lost 3 bases, with 16 bases spanning the gap. There are 15 residues in the CDR3. CDR1 SGHVS and CDR2 FQNEAQ come from the germline V gene. The DNA of the CDR3 is TGTGCCAGCAAGCACTCGGCAGGGGACAATCAGCCCCAGCATTTT. It translates to CASKHSAGDNQPQHF.

This clone was picked up a small number of times. The chain links TRBV27 to TRBJ1-1; D possibly corresponds to TRBD1 (6 bases). V lost 2 bases and J lost 0, with 13 bases in between. The CDR3 has 16 residues. CDR1 is MNHEY and CDR2 is SMNVEV in the germline V gene (reference sequence). The CDR3 sequence is CASSLRRGLLNTEAFF. The CDR3 DNA is TGTGCCAGCAGTTTACGGCGGGGGCTGTTGAACACTGAAGCTTTCTTT.

This clone was counted between two and nine times. This chain uses TRBV12-3 or TRBV12-4 with TRBJ2-7; D gene unclear. The CDR3 consists of 13 residues. The V and J ends lost 6 bases and 7 bases respectively, with 16 bases between them. CDR3: CASSLQPSPEQYF. The DNA of the CDR3 is TGTGCCAGCAGCCTACAGCCTTCACCAGAGCAGTACTTC.

This clone was counted only a few times. The J gene is TRBJ2-5, the V gene TRBV19; 9 nucleotides align to TRBD1. The CDR3 spans 18 residues. From germline, CDR1 is LNHDA and CDR2 SQIVND (reference sequence). Losses at the gene ends were 1 base for V and 5 bases for J; bases not matched to a gene: 14. The CDR3 coding sequence is TGTGCCAGTAGTATAGTATCACAGGGGGCCTCGCGGAAGGAGACCCAGTACTTC. This sequence encodes CASSIVSQGASRKETQYF. Combining the CDR3 with reference TRBV19 and TRBJ2-5 gives the whole variable domain DGGITQSPKYLFRKEGQNVTLSCEQNLNHDAMYWYRQDPGQGLRLIYYSQIVNDFQKGDIAEGYSVSREKKESFPLTVTSAQKNPTAFYLCASSIVSQGASRKETQYFGPGTRLLVL.

The chain uses TRBV19 and TRBJ1-1, with D perhaps matching TRBD1 (5 bases). V lost 3 bases, J lost 1 base, and 15 bases lay in between. CDR3 length: 16 amino acids. In germline, CDR1 is LNHDA, CDR2 SQIVND (reference sequence). In DNA form, the CDR3 reads TGTGCCAGTAGTATCAGGGCGGGGCTTAAGAACACTGAAGCTTTCTTT. It yields the protein CASSIRAGLKNTEAFF. Filled out from reference TRBV19 and TRBJ1-1, the complete variable domain reads DGGITQSPKYLFRKEGQNVTLSCEQNLNHDAMYWYRQDPGQGLRLIYYSQIVNDFQKGDIAEGYSVSREKKESFPLTVTSAQKNPTAFYLCASSIRAGLKNTEAFFGQGTRLTVV.

This rearrangement joins TRBV28 to TRBJ1-4; D is possibly TRBD1 (5 bases). The germline gives CDR1 MDHEN, CDR2 SYDVKM. The length of the CDR3 is 15 residues. The V gene lost 5 bases and the J gene lost 8 bases, with 18 bases spanning the gap. The CDR3 nucleotides read TGTGCCAGCAGTGGGAGGGGTGCCTTTCTCGAAAAACTGTTTTTT. Protein product: CASSGRGAFLEKLFF.

The chain carries TRBV5-1 and TRBJ2-1, with 12 bases that match TRBD2. The CDR3 contains 16 residues. Trimming at V came to 0 bases and at J to 6 bases, leaving 4 bases not matched to a gene. Germline CDR1 reads SGHRS; CDR2 reads YFSETQ. CDR3 in amino acids: CASSLGTSGKSNEQFF. The CDR3 region has the DNA TGCGCCAGCAGCTTGGGGACTAGCGGGAAATCCAATGAGCAGTTCTTC.

This chain uses TRBV7-2 with TRBJ2-2; 9 bases align to TRBD2. The J segment lost 0 bases and the V segment lost 6 bases, leaving 8 bases of the junction unmatched. Germline assignment: CDR1 SGHTA and CDR2 FQGNSA. The CDR3 contains 17 residues. The CDR3 DNA reads TGTGCCAGCAGGGGTAAACTAGCGGGCACGAACACCGGGGAGCTGTTTTTT. This sequence encodes CASRGKLAGTNTGELFF.

V and J are TRBV18 and TRBJ2-1, with 7 bases that match TRBD2. This CDR3 spans 15 amino acids. V lost 4 bases to trimming and J lost 7 bases; unmatched junction nucleotides: 10. Germline CDR1 reads KGHSH; CDR2 reads LQKENI. The CDR3 nucleotides are TGTGCCAGCTCACGGAGAATGGGAGGGGAGAATGAGCAGTTCTTC. Protein: CASSRRMGGENEQFF.